These 10 T cell receptor beta chains came from one sample sequenced in a study of T cells in Graves' hyperthyroidism and ophthalmopathy. What was amplified from RNA transcripts were TCR beta CDR3 regions. The TCR CDR3 first-round RT-PCR relied on the HTBI primer set. MiXCR, run by TCRdb on the multiplex PCR reads, gives a single entry per CDR3 protein. The repertoire holds 350,000 or so distinct CDR3 sequences, with about a sixth as singletons. Sequencing was carried out using blood. Receptors were obtained from a woman between 35 and 50 years old with Graves' ophthalmopathy.

This clonotype was found many times. This chain uses TRBV25-1 with TRBJ1-1, with D unclear. The ends were cut back, 1 base at V and 1 base at J, with 7 bases in the middle. This CDR3 spans 14 amino acids. Germline V gene sequence: CDR1 MGHDK, CDR2 SYGVNS. The CDR3: CASSESRGNTEAFF. DNA for the CDR3: TGTGCCAGCAGTGAATCCCGGGGGAACACTGAAGCTTTCTTT.

This clonotype was seen many times. The chain joins TRBV11-2 to TRBJ1-1; D ambiguous. The CDR3 covers 13 residues. Germline CDR1 reads SGHAT; CDR2 reads FQNNGV. With 3 bases removed from V and 1 base from J, the gap between germline ends came to 6 bases. CDR3 in amino acids: CASSFQENTEAFF. CDR3 DNA sequence: TGTGCCAGCAGCTTCCAGGAGAACACTGAAGCTTTCTTT.

This clonotype was recorded at least ten times. The rearrangement links TRBV19 to TRBJ1-2, with a possible D match to TRBD1 (6 bases). Germline V lookup: CDR1 LNHDA, CDR2 SQIVND (reference sequence). The CDR3 is 14 amino acids. The germline V and J ends were trimmed by 4 bases and 7 bases, with 16 bases remaining between them. CDR3 amino acids: CASSTTYRDSGYTF. In nucleotides, the CDR3 is TGTGCCAGTAGTACTACTTACAGGGATTCTGGCTACACCTTC.

This clonotype was counted many times. J is TRBJ2-4 and V is TRBV6-1; the match to TRBD2 covers 8 bases. This CDR3 has 18 residues. J was trimmed by 0 bases and V by 5 bases; bases with no gene match: 12. Looked up from germline, CDR1 is MNHNS and CDR2 is SASEGT. CDR3 region: CASSPRDRGGLAKNIQYF. DNA of the CDR3: TGTGCCAGCAGTCCCCGGGACCGGGGGGGACTAGCCAAAAACATTCAGTACTTC.

This clonotype appeared many times. The chain combines TRBV20-1 with TRBJ2-7; 10 positions match TRBD2. The CDR3 consists of 15 residues. Germline trimming cut 6 bases from V and 7 bases from J; bases unmatched to any gene: 15. Germline CDR1 is DFQATT and CDR2 is SNEGSKA (reference sequence). The DNA of the CDR3 is TGCAGTGCCCCCGCTAGCGGGAGAGCGAGGGGGGAGCAGTACTTC. The encoded protein is CSAPASGRARGEQYF.

This clonotype came up many times. This chain links TRBV3-1 with TRBJ1-1; tentatively, D is TRBD1 (5 bases). Germline CDR1 reads LGHDT; CDR2 reads YNNKEL (reference sequence). Trimming shortened V by 2 bases and J by 5 bases, and 18 bases separated the two germline ends. The CDR3 has 16 amino acids. CDR3 DNA sequence: TGTGCCAGCAGCCAATCACCCAGGGTGAGGGGTACTGAAGCTTTCTTT. Translation gives CASSQSPRVRGTEAFF. Filled out from reference TRBV3-1 and TRBJ1-1, the complete variable domain reads DTAVSQTPKYLVTQMGNDKSIKCEQNLGHDTMYWYKQDSKKFLKIMFSYNNKELIINETVPNRFSPKSPDKAHLNLHINSLELGDSAVYFCASSQSPRVRGTEAFFGQGTRLTVV.

The rearrangement joins TRBV6-2 or TRBV6-3 to TRBJ2-5; 7 positions match TRBD1. Per the germline V gene, CDR1 is MNHEY and CDR2 is SVGEGT. The junction had 11 bases not matched to a gene; V was cut back by 2 bases and J by 2 bases. The CDR3 length is 17 residues. The CDR3 protein is CASSYPTGAGGQETQYF. The CDR3 coding sequence is TGTGCCAGCAGTTACCCTACAGGAGCAGGGGGTCAAGAGACCCAGTACTTC.

The V and J genes are TRBV12-3 or TRBV12-4 and TRBJ1-1; D remains unclear. Trimming stripped 6 bases from V and 0 bases from J, with 17 bases between. This CDR3 has 16 amino acids. The CDR3 sequence is CASSLNRIRMNTEAFF. The CDR3 coding sequence is TGTGCCAGCAGCCTAAATCGCATACGGATGAACACTGAAGCTTTCTTT.

The sample holds many counts of this clonotype. The rearrangement uses TRBV29-1 and TRBJ2-7; 13 bases are a match to TRBD2. The CDR3 is 13 residues long. In germline, CDR1 is SQVTM, CDR2 ANQGSEA. Trimming at V came to 7 bases and at J to 5 bases, leaving 5 bases not matched to a gene. Here the CDR3 DNA reads TGCAGCGGGCAACTAGCGGGAGGGCACGAGCAGTACTTC. This gives the protein CSGQLAGGHEQYF.

In this sample, this clonotype turned up many times. The V and J genes are TRBV29-1 and TRBJ2-7, with D maybe TRBD2 (6 bases). This CDR3 has 15 amino acids. The V gene's germline CDR1 is SQVTM and CDR2 ANQGSEA. V was trimmed by 4 bases and J by 0 bases, leaving 16 bases between them. Here the CDR3 DNA reads TGCAGCGTTGGGTTAGTACGGGGGATCTCCTACGAGCAGTACTTC. Protein: CSVGLVRGISYEQYF.